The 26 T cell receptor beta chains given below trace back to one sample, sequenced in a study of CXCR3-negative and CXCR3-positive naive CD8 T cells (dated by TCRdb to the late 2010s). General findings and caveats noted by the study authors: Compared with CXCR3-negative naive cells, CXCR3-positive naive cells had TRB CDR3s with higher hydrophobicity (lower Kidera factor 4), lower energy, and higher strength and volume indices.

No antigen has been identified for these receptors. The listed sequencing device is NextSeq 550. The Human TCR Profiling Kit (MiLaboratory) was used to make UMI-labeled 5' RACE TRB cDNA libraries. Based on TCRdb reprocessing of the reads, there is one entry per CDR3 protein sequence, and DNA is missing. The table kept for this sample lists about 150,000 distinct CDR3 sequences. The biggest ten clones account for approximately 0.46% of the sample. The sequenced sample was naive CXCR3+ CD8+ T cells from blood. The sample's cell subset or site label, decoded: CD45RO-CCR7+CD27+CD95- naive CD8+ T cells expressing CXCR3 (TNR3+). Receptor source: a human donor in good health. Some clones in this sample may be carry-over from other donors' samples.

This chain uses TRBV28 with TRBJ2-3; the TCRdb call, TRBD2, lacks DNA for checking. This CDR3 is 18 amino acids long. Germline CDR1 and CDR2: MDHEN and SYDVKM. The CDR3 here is CASSLIRQLAGSTDTQYF.

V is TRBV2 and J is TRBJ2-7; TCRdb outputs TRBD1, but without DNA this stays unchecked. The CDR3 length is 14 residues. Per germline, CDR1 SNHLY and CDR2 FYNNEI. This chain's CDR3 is CASRPGTAAYEQYF.

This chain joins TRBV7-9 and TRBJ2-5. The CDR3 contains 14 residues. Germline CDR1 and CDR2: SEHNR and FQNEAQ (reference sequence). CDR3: CASSLARGIETQYF.

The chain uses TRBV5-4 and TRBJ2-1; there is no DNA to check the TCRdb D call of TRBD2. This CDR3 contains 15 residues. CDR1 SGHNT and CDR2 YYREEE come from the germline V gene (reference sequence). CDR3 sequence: CASSSGLAGVDEQFF.

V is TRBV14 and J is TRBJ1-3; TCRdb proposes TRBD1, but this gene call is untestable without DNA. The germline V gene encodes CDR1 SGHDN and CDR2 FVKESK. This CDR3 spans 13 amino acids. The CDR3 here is CASSRRGRNTIYF.

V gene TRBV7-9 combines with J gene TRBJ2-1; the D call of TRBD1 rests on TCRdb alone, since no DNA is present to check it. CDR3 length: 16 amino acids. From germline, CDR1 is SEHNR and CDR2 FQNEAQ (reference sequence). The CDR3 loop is CASSPRLEGEYNEQFF.

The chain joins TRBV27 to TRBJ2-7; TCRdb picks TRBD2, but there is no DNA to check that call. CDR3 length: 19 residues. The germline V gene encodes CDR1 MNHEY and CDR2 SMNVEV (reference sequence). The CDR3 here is CASSSLGTSRAGATYEQYF.

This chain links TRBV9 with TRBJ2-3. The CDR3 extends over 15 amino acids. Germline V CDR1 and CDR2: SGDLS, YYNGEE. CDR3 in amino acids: CASSVGVFRTDTQYF.

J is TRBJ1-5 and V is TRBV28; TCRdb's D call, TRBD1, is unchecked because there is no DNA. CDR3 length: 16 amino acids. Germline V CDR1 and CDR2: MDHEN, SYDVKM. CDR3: CASTREGLVSNQPQHF.

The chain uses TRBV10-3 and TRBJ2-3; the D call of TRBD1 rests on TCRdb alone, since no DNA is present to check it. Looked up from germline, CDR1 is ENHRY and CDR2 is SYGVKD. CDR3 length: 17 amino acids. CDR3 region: CAISGGSFAGPTDTQYF.

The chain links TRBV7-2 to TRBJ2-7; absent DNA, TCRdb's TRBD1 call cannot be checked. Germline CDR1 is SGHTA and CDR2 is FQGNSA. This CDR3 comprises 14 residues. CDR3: CASSLGTGGAEQYF.

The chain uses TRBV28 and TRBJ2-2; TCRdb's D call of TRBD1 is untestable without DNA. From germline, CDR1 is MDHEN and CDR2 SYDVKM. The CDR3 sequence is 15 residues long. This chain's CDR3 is CASSTPRQGSGELFF.

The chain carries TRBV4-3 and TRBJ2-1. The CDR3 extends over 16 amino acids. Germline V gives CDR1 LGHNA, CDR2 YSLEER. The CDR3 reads CASSQGSVPSYNEQFF.

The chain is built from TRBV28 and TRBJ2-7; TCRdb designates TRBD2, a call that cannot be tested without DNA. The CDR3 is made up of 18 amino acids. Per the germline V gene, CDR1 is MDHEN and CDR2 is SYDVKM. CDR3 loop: CASRPLGLAGPHTHEQYF.

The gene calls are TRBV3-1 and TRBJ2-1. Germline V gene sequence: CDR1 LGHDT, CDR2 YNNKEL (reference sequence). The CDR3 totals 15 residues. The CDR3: CASSQDPTRYNEQFF.

The CDR3 loop is CASSLYPSGGYEQYF. The V call is TRBV27, the J call TRBJ2-7; TCRdb picks TRBD2, but there is no DNA to check that call. Germline CDR1 is MNHEY and CDR2 is SMNVEV (reference sequence). The CDR3 contains 15 residues.

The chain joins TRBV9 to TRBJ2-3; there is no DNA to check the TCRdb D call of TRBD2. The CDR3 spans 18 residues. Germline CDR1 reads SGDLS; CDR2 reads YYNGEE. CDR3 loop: CASSDPSENPSHGDTQYF.

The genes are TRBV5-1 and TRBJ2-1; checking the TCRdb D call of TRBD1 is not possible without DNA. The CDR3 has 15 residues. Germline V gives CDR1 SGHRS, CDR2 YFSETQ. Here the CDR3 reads CASSFSGTGLNEQFF.

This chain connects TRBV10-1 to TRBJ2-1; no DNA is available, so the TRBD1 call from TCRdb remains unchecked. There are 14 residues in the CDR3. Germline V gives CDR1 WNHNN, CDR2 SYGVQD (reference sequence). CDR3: CASSSWPGQGEQFF.

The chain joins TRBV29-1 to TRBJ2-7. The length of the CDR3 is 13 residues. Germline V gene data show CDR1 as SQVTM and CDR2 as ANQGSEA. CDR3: CSVEVSSEYEQYF.

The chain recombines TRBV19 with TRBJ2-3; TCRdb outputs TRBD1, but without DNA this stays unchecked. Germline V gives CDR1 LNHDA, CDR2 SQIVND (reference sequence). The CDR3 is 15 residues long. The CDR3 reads CASSTPGSPTDTQYF.

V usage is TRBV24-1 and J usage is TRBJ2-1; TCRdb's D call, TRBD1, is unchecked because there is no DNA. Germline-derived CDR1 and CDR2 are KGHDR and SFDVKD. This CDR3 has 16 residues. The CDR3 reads CATSDRGTGVSNEQFF.

CDR3 residues: CASSTDGPYEQYF. The V gene is TRBV28, the J gene TRBJ2-7. CDR3 length: 13 residues. Germline V gives CDR1 MDHEN, CDR2 SYDVKM.

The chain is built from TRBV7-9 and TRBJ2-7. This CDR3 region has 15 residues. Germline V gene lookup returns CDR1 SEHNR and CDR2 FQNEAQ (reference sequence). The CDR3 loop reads CASSLVSQGSYEQYF.

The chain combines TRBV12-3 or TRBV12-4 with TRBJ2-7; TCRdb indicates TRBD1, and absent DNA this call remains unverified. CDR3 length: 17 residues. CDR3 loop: CASSLGRLWEGAYEQHF.

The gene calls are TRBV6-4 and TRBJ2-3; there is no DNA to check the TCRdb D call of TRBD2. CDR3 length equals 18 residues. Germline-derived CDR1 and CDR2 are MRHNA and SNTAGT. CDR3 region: CASSDGLSGKTSTDTQYF.